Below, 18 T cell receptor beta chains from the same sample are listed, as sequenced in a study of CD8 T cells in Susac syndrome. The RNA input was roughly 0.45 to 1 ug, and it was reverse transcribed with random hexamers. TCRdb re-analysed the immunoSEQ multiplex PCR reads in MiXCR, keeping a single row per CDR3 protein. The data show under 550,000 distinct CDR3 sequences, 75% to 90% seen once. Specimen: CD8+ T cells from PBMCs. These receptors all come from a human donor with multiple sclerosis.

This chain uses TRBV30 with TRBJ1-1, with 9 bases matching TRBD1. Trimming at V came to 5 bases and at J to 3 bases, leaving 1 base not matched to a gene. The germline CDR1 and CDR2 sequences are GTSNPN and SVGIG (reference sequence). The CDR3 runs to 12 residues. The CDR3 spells CAWWTGDTEAFF. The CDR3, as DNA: TGTGCCTGGTGGACAGGGGACACTGAAGCTTTCTTT.

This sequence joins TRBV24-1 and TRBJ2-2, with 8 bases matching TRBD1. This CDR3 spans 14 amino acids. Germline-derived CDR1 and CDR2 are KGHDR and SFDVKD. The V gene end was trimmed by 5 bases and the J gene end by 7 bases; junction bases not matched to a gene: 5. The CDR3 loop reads CATSGTGRIGELFF. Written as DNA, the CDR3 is TGTGCCACCAGTGGGACAGGGAGAATCGGGGAGCTGTTTTTT.

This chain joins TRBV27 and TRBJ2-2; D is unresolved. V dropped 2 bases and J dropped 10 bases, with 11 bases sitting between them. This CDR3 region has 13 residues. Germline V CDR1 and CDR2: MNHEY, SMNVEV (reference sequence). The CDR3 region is CASSLRIGEELFF. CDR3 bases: TGTGCCAGCAGTTTAAGGATAGGAGAGGAGCTGTTTTTT.

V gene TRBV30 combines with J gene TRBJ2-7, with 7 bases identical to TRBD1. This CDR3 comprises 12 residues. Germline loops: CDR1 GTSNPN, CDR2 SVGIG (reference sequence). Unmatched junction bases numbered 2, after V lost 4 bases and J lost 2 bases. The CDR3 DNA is TGTGCCTGGACACAGGGGCCCTACGAGCAGTACTTC. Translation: CAWTQGPYEQYF.

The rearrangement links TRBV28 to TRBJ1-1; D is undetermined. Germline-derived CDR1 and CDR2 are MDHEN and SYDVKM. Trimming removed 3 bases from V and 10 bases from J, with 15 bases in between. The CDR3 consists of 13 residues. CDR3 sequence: CASSLFGNAGAFF. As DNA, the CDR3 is TGTGCCAGCAGTTTGTTTGGAAACGCCGGAGCTTTCTTT. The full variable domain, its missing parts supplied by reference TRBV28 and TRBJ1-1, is DVKVTQSSRYLVKRTGEKVFLECVQDMDHENMFWYRQDPGLGLRLIYFSYDVKMKEKGDIPEGYSVSREKKERFSLILESASTNQTSMYLCASSLFGNAGAFFGQGTRLTVV.

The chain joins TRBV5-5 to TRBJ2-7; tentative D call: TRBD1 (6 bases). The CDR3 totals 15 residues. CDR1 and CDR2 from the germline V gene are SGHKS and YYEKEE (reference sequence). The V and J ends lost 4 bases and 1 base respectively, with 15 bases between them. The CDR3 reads CASSTYRDDSYEQYF. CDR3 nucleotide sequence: TGTGCCAGCAGCACGTACAGGGATGATTCCTACGAGCAGTACTTC.

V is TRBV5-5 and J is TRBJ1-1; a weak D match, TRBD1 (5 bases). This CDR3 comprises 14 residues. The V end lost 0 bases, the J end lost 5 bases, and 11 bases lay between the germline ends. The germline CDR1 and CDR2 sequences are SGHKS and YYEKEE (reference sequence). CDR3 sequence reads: CASSLAAGGTEAFF. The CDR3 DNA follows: TGTGCCAGCAGCTTGGCTGCCGGGGGGACTGAAGCTTTCTTT.

CDR3 amino acids: CASSSLGGLNTEAFF. The CDR3 bases are TGTGCCAGCAGTTCCCTGGGGGGGCTTAACACTGAAGCTTTCTTT. The V call is TRBV27, the J call TRBJ1-1; possibly TRBD1 for D (6 bases). V was pared by 4 bases and J by 2 bases, with 14 bases between. CDR1 MNHEY and CDR2 SMNVEV come from the germline V gene (reference sequence). This CDR3 has 15 residues.

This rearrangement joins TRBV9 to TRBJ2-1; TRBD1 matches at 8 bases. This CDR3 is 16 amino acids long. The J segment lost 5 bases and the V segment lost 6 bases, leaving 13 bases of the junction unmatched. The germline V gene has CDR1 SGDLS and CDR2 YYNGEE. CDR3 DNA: TGTGCCAGCACTCCAAGGAGGACAGGGCTAAACAATGAGCAGTTCTTC. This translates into CASTPRRTGLNNEQFF.

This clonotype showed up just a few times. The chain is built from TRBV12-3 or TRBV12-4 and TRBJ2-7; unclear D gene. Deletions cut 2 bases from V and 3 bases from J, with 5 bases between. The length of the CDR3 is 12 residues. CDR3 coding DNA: TGTGCCAGCAGTTTACACAGCTACGAGCAGTACTTC. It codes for CASSLHSYEQYF.

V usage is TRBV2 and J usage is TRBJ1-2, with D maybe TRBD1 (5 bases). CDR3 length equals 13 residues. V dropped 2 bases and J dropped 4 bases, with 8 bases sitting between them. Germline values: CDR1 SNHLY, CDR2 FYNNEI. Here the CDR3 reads CASSETGTYGYTF. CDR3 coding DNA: TGTGCCAGCAGTGAAACTGGGACCTATGGCTACACCTTC.

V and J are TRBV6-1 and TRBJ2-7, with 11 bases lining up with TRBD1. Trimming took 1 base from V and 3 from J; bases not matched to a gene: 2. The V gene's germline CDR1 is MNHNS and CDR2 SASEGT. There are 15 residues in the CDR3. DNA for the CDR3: TGTGCCAGCAGTGAAGAGGGGACAGGGGGCTACGAGCAGTACTTC. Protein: CASSEEGTGGYEQYF.

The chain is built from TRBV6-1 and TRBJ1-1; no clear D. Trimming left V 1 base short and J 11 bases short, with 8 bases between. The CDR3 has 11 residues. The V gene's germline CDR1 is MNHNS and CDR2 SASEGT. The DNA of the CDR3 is TGTGCCAGCAGTGAAGAGGTACAGGCTTTCTTT. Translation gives CASSEEVQAFF.

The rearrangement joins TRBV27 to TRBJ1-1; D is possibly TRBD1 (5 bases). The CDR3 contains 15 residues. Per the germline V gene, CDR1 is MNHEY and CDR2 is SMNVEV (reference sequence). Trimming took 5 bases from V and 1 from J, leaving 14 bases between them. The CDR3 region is CASSTYGGSNTEAFF. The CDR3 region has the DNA TGTGCCAGCAGTACATATGGGGGATCGAACACTGAAGCTTTCTTT.

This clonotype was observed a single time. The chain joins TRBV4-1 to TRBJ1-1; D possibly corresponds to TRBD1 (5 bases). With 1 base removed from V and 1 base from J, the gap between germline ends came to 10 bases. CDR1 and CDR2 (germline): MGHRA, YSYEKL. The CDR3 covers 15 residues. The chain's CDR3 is CASSQVKGWNTEAFF. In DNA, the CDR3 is TGCGCCAGCAGCCAAGTAAAGGGGTGGAACACTGAAGCTTTCTTT.

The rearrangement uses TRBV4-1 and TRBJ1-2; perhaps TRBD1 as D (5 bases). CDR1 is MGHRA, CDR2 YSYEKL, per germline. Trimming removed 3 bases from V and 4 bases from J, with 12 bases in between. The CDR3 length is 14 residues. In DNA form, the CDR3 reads TGCGCCAGCAGCCAGGAGGACATCACCTATGGCTACACCTTC. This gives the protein CASSQEDITYGYTF.

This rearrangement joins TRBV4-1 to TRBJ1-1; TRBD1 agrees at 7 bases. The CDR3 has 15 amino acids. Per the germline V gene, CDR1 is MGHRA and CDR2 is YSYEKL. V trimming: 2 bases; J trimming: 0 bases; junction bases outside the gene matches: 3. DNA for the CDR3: TGCGCCAGCAGCCAAATGCAGGGGGTGAACACTGAAGCTTTCTTT. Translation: CASSQMQGVNTEAFF.

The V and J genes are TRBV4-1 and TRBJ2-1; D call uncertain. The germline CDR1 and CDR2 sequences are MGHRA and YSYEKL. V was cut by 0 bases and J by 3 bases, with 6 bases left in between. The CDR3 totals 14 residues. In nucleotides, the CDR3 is TGCGCCAGCAGCCAAGAGGGCCACTACAATGAGCAGTTCTTC. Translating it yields CASSQEGHYNEQFF.